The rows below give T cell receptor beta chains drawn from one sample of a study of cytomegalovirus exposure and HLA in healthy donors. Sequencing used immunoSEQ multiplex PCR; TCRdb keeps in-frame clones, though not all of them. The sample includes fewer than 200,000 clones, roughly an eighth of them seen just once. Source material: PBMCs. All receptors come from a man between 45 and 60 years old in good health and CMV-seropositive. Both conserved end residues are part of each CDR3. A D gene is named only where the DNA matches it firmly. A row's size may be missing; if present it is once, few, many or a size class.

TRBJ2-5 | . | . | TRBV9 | CASSAGHPQETQYF | TGTGCCAGCAGCGCGGGACACCCACAAGAGACCCAGTACTTC
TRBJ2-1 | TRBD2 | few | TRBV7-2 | CASSLSSGGGNEQFF | TGTGCCAGCAGCTTAAGTAGCGGGGGGGGAAATGAGCAGTTCTTC
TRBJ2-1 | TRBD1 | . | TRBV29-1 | CSADRGRNEQFF | TGCAGCGCGGACAGGGGGAGGAATGAGCAGTTCTTC
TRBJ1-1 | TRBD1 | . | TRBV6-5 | CASSEGTDHTEAFF | TGTGCCAGCAGTGAGGGGACAGATCACACTGAAGCTTTCTTT
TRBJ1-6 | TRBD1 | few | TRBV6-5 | CASSFQGARSPLHF | TGTGCCAGCAGTTTCCAGGGGGCTCGGTCACCCCTCCACTTT
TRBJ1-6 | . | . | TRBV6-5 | CASRLWSSYNSPLHF | TGTGCCAGCAGGCTATGGAGCTCCTATAATTCACCCCTCCACTTT
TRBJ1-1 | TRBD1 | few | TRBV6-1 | CASSDRQGWTEAFF | TGTGCCAGCAGTGACCGACAGGGGTGGACTGAAGCTTTCTTT
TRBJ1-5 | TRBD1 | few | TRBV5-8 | CASRQQGQEQPQHF | TGTGCCAGCAGGCAACAGGGGCAGGAACAGCCCCAGCATTTT
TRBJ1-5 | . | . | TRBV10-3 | CAIISWPQHF | TGTGCCATCATCTCTTGGCCCCAGCATTTT
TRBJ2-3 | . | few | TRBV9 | CASSVGLRGGRSDTQYF | TGTGCCAGCAGCGTAGGTTTGAGGGGGGGACGTTCAGATACGCAGTATTTT
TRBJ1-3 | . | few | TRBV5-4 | CASSLETYGNTIYF | TGTGCCAGCAGCTTGGAGACTTACGGAAACACCATATATTTT
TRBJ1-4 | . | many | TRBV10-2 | CASSESLGRSKLFF | TGCGCCAGCAGTGAGTCCCTCGGCAGGTCTAAACTGTTTTTT
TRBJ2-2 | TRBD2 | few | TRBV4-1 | CASSHESEWLAGGPTGELFF | TGCGCCAGCAGCCACGAGTCGGAGTGGCTCGCGGGGGGGCCCACCGGGGAGCTGTTTTTT
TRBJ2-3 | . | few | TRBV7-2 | CASSQRLTASTDTQYF | TGTGCCAGCAGCCAACGCCTGACAGCTAGCACAGATACGCAGTATTTT
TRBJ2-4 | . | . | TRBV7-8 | CASSLQGGTKNIQYF | TGTGCCAGCAGCTTACAGGGGGGCACCAAAAACATTCAGTACTTC
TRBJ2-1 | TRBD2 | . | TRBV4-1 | CASGGSGGAEEFF | TGCGCCAGCGGGGGTAGCGGGGGGGCGGAAGAGTTCTTC
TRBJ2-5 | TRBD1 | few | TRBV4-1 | CASSHTGTGPETQYF | TGCGCCAGCAGCCACACCGGGACAGGGCCAGAGACCCAGTACTTC
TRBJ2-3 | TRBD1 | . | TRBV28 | CASIRRGTGGQDTQYF | TGTGCCAGCATTCGAAGGGGGACAGGGGGACAAGATACGCAGTATTTT
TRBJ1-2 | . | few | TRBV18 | CASSPGQVGDYGYTF | TGTGCCAGCTCACCGGGCCAAGTGGGAGACTATGGCTACACCTTC
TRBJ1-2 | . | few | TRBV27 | CASSISPLKGYTF | TGTGCCAGCAGTATTTCGCCCCTAAAGGGCTACACCTTC
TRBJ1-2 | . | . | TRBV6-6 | CASMPGLYGYTF | TGTGCCAGCATGCCAGGGCTCTATGGCTACACCTTC
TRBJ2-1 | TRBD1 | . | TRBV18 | CASSPVTGENEQFF | TGTGCCAGCTCACCGGTGACAGGGGAAAATGAGCAGTTCTTC
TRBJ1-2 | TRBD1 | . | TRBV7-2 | CASSHDRGRQGYTF | TGTGCCAGCAGCCATGACAGGGGACGACAGGGCTACACCTTC
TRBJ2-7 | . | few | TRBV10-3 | CAISGQSSYEQYF | TGTGCCATCAGCGGACAGTCCTCCTACGAGCAGTACTTC
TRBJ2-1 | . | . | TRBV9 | CASSVGPGSNNEQFF | TGTGCCAGCAGCGTAGGGCCGGGGTCCAATAATGAGCAGTTCTTC
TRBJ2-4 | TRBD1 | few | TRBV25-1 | CASSGGGWNIQYF | TGTGCCAGCAGTGGAGGGGGCTGGAACATTCAGTACTTC
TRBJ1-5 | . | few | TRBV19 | CASSQGRGQPQHF | TGTGCCAGTAGCCAGGGAAGGGGTCAGCCCCAGCATTTT
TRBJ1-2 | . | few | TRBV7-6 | CASSLGAHGFNYGYTF | TGTGCCAGCAGCTTGGGGGCACACGGATTTAACTATGGCTACACCTTC
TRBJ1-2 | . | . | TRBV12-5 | CASGFSGGDYTF | TGTGCTAGTGGTTTCTCCGGGGGAGACTACACCTTC
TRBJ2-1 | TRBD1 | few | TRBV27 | CASSPSTGFNEQFF | TGTGCCAGCAGTCCATCGACAGGGTTCAATGAGCAGTTCTTC
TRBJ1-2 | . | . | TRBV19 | CASSAGANYGYTF | TGTGCCAGTAGTGCAGGGGCTAACTATGGCTACACCTTC
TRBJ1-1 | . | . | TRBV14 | CASSQGVAENTEAFF | TGTGCCAGCAGCCAAGGGGTAGCCGAAAACACTGAAGCTTTCTTT
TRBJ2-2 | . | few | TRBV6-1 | CASSVTGTGELFF | TGTGCCAGCAGTGTGACAGGCACCGGGGAGCTGTTTTTT
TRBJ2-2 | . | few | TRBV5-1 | CASSLEDHLLTGELFF | TGCGCCAGCAGCTTGGAAGATCATTTACTCACCGGGGAGCTGTTTTTT
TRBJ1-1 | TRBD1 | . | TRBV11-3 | CASSPYRGNTEAFF | TGTGCCAGCAGCCCATACAGGGGGAACACTGAAGCTTTCTTT
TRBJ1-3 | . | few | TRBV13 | CASRIYSSGNTIYF | TGTGCCAGCAGGATTTATAGCTCTGGAAACACCATATATTTT
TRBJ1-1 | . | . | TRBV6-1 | CASRALWGGNTEAFF | TGTGCCAGCAGGGCCTTGTGGGGGGGGAACACTGAAGCTTTCTTT
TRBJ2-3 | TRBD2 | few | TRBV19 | CASMGTSGTQYF | TGTGCCAGTATGGGGACTAGCGGGACGCAGTATTTT
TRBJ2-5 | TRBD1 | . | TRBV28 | CASSTGGLEETQYF | TGTGCCAGCAGTACAGGGGGCCTAGAAGAGACCCAGTACTTC
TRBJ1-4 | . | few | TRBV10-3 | CAISDGLGDFATNEKLFF | TGTGCCATCAGTGACGGTTTAGGGGACTTTGCAACTAATGAAAAACTGTTTTTT
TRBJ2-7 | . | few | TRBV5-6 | CASRRQGGGEQYF | TGTGCCAGCAGGAGACAGGGAGGTGGCGAGCAGTACTTC
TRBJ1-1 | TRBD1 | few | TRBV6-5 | CASSSPGQGTEAFF | TGTGCCAGCAGTTCGCCGGGACAGGGGACTGAAGCTTTCTTT
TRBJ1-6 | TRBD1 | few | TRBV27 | CASSLGQGEIDSPLHF | TGTGCCAGCAGTTTAGGGCAGGGGGAGATAGATTCACCCCTCCACTTT
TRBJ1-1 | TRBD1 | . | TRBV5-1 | CASSGRDRVNTEAFF | TGCGCCAGCAGCGGCCGGGACAGGGTGAACACTGAAGCTTTCTTT
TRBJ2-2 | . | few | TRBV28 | CASSFQGLTGELFF | TGTGCCAGCAGTTTCCAGGGGCTCACCGGGGAGCTGTTTTTT
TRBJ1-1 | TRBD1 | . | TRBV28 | CASRAGGWNTEAFF | TGTGCCAGCAGAGCAGGGGGCTGGAACACTGAAGCTTTCTTT
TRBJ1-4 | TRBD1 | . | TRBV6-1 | CASRGQGAQYEKLFF | TGTGCCAGCAGGGGACAGGGGGCGCAGTACGAAAAACTGTTTTTT
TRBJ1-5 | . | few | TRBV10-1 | CASSPIGEPQHF | TGCGCCAGCAGTCCTATCGGGGAGCCCCAGCATTTT
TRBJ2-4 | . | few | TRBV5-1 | CASSLAGENIQYF | TGCGCCAGCAGCTTGGCCGGGGAAAACATTCAGTACTTC
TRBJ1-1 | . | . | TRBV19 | CASSNLQGRGVGKGAFF | TGTGCCAGTAGTAACCTACAGGGAAGGGGTGTCGGGAAGGGAGCTTTCTTT
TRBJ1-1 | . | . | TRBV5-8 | CASSHLQVQRGAFF | TGTGCCAGCAGCCATTTACAGGTACAAAGGGGAGCTTTCTTT
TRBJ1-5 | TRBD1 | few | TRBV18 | CASTKQGASNQPQHF | TGTGCCAGCACGAAACAGGGGGCGAGCAATCAGCCCCAGCATTTT
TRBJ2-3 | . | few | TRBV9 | CASSEGGNTGTDTQYF | TGTGCCAGCAGTGAGGGGGGGAACACCGGCACAGATACGCAGTATTTT
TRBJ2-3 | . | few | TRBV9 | CASSVRATSTDTQYF | TGTGCCAGCAGCGTCCGAGCGACTAGCACAGATACGCAGTATTTT
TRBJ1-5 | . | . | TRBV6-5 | CASTPGVHQPQHF | TGTGCCAGCACCCCGGGGGTCCATCAGCCCCAGCATTTT
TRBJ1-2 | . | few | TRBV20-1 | CSARQTGYTF | TGCAGTGCACGACAGACTGGCTACACCTTC
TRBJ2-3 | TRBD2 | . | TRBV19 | CASSSHGTSGGAGDTQYF | TGTGCCAGTAGTTCCCACGGGACTAGCGGGGGGGCAGGGGATACGCAGTATTTT
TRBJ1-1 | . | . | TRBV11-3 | CASSARGRAGYTEAFF | TGTGCCAGCAGCGCGCGTGGCAGGGCCGGGTACACTGAAGCTTTCTTT
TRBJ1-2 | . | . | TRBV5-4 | CASSLETGNYGYTF | TGTGCCAGCAGCTTGGAAACGGGTAACTATGGCTACACCTTC
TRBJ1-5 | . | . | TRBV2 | CASSERFRGRNQPQHF | TGTGCCAGCAGTGAAAGATTCCGGGGTCGGAATCAGCCCCAGCATTTT